This T cell receptor beta chain appears in the sequencing data of a study of T cell clonality in common variable immunodeficiency. Overall study results and limits: Shared TCRbeta clones were fewer between CVID subjects than controls. Authors noted CVID clonality's cause needs subpopulation repertoire sequencing. Reportedly, TCR beta sequences from common variable immunodeficiency showed fewer deletions and N-nucleotide insertions.

The table came from immunoSEQ multiplex PCR; TCRdb's copy has only in-frame clones and leaves some out. The sample holds fewer than 50,000 clones, and no clone turns up only once. The table lists this clone with many counts. Antigen: not known. The read terminates 3 residues before the CDR3 end, so the remaining end is supplied by the germline J gene. V was shortened by 4 bases and J by 6 bases, with 11 bases between the two germline ends. The CDR3 runs to 12 residues. Germline-derived CDR1 and CDR2 are SGHRS and YFSETQ. The rearrangement joins TRBV5-1 to TRBJ2-7; weak D call: TRBD2 (7 bases). The clonotype originates from a person between 18 and 69 years old in good health. The sample taken for sequencing was peripheral blood mononuclear cells. The part of the CDR3 DNA that was read is TGCGCCAGCAGCAGGGAGGGGGTCGAG. Its translation: CASSREGVE. The whole CDR3 protein is CASSREGVEQYF.